Detailed here is one T cell receptor beta chain. This sample stems from a study of cytomegalovirus exposure and HLA in healthy donors. PCR was performed using 60 Vbeta and 13 Jbeta primers. Repertoires were generated with immunoSEQ multiplex PCR, while TCRdb's copy carries only in-frame clones and drops some. Seen here are about 240,000 clones, about four fifths observed once, and the top ten hold 5.4%. V lost 7 bases to trimming and J lost 12 bases, with 13 bases between them. Germline values: CDR1 LNHDA, CDR2 SQIVND (reference sequence). CDR3 length equals 11 residues. The donors comprised healthy bone marrow donors.

Source material: PBMCs. The genes are TRBV19 and TRBJ2-1; maybe TRBD2 (6 bases). This TCR was sampled from a woman aged 35 to 49 in good health and CMV-seropositive. In nucleotides, the CDR3 is TGTGCCAGTACCGAAAGGGGAGGGCAGTTCTTC. Protein sequence: CASTERGGQFF.